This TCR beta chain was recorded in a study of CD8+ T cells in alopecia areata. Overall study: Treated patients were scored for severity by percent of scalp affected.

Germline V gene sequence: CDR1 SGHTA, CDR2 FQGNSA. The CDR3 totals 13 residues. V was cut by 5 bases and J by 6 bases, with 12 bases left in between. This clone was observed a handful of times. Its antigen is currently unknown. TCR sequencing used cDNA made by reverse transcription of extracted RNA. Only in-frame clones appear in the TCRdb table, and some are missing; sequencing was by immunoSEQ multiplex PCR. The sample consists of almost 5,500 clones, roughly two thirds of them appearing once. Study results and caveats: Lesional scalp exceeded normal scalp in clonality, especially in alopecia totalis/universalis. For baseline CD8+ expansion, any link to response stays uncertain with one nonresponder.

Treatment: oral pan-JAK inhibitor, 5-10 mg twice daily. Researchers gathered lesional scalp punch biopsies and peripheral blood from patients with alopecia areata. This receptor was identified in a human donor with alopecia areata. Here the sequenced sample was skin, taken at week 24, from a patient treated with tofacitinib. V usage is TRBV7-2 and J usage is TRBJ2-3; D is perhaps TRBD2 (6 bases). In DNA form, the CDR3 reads TGTGCCAGCAGCCCTAGGGCGGGGGATACGCAGTATTTT. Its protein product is CASSPRAGDTQYF.